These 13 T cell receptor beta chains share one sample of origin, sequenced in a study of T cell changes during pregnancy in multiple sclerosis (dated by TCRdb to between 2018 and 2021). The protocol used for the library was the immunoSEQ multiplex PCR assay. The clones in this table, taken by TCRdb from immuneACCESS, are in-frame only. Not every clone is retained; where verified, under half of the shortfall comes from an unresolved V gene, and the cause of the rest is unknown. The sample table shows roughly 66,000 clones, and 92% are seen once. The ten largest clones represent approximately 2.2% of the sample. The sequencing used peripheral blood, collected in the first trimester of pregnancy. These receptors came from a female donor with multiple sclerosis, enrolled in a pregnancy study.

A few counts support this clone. CDR3 loop: CASSDEGSLSRQFF. The CDR3 coding sequence is TGTGCCAGCAGTGATGAGGGATCGCTGAGTCGGCAGTTCTTC. V usage is TRBV6-4 and J usage is TRBJ2-1, with D tentatively TRBD2 (5 bases). Germline CDR1 MRHNA, CDR2 SNTAGT. The CDR3 has 14 residues. The V end was cut by 3 bases, the J end by 12 bases, with 18 bases between.

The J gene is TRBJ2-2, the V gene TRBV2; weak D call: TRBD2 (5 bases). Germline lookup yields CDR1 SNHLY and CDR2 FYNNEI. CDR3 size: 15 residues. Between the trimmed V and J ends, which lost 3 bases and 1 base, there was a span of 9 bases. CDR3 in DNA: TGTGCCAGCAGTGACTACGGGGTGAACACCGGGGAGCTGTTTTTT. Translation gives CASSDYGVNTGELFF.

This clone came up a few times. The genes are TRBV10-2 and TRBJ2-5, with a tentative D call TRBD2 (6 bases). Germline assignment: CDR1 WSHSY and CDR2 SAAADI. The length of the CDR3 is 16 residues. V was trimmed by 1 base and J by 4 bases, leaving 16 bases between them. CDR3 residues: CASSELGYSGVETQYF. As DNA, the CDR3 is TGCGCCAGCAGTGAGTTGGGCTATTCGGGGGTAGAGACCCAGTACTTC.

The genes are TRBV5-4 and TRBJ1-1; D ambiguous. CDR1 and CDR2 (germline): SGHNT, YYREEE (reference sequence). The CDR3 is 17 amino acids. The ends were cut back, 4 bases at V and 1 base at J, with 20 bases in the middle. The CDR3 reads CASSPLQIPIKNTEAFF. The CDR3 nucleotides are TGTGCCAGCAGCCCCCTTCAGATCCCGATTAAGAACACTGAAGCTTTCTTT.

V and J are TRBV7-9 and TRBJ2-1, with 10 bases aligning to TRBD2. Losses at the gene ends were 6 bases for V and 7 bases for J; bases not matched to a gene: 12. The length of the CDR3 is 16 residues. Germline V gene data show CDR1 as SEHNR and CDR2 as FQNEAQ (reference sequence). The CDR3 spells CASSTLLAGDRNEQFF. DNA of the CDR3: TGTGCCAGCAGTACCCTCCTAGCGGGAGATCGGAATGAGCAGTTCTTC.

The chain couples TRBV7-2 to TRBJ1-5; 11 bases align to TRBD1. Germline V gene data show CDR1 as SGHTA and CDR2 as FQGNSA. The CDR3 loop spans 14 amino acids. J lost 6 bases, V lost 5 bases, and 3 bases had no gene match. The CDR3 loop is CASSPGTGGQPQHF. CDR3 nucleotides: TGTGCCAGCAGCCCTGGGACAGGGGGTCAGCCCCAGCATTTT.

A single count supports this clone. CDR3 residues: CASSGGARIQETQYF. The CDR3 nucleotides are TGTGCCAGTAGTGGAGGGGCGAGGATCCAAGAGACCCAGTACTTC. The V and J genes are TRBV19 and TRBJ2-5; D possibly corresponds to TRBD2 (6 bases). This CDR3 is built from 15 residues. Per the germline V gene, CDR1 is LNHDA and CDR2 is SQIVND (reference sequence). Between the trimmed V and J ends, which lost 5 bases and 1 base, there was a span of 14 bases.

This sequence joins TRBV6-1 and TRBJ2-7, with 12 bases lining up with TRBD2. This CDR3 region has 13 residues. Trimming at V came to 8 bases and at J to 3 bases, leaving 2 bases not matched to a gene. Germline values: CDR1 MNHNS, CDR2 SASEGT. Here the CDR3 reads CASRTSGIYEQYF. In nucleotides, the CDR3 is TGTGCCAGCCGGACTAGCGGGATCTACGAGCAGTACTTC.

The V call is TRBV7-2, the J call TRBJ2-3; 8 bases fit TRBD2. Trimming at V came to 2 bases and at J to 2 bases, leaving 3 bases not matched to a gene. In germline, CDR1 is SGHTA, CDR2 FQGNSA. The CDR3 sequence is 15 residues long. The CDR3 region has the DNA TGTGCCAGCAGCTTACAGCGGGGGTACACAGATACGCAGTATTTT. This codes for CASSLQRGYTDTQYF.

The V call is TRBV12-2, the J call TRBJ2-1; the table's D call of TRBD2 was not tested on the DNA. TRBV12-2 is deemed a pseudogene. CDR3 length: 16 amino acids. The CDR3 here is CASRLYRDSSYNEQFF. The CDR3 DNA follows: TGTGCAAGTCGCCTGTACCGGGACTCCTCCTACAATGAGCAGTTCTTC.

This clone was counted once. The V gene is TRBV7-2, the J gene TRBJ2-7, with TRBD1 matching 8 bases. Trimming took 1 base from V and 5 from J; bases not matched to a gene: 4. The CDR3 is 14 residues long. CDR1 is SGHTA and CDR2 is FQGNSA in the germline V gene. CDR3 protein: CASSLGQGADEQYF. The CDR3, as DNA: TGTGCCAGCAGCTTAGGGCAGGGGGCCGACGAGCAGTACTTC.

CDR3 DNA sequence: TGCGCCAGCAGCCAGCGTACTAGCGGGATCTTCACCGGGGAGCTGTTTTTT. Residues: CASSQRTSGIFTGELFF. V usage is TRBV4-1 and J usage is TRBJ2-2, with 10 bases fitting TRBD2. This CDR3 region has 17 residues. The V segment lost 3 bases and the J segment 4 bases; nucleotides outside the gene matches: 8. Per the germline V gene, CDR1 is MGHRA and CDR2 is YSYEKL.

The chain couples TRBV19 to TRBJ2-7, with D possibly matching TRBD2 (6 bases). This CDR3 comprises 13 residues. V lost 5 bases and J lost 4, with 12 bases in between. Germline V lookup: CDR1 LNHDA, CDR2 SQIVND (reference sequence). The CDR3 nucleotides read TGTGCCAGTAGTCTTTCGACTAGATACGAGCAGTACTTC. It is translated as CASSLSTRYEQYF. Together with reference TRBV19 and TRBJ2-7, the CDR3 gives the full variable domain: DGGITQSPKYLFRKEGQNVTLSCEQNLNHDAMYWYRQDPGQGLRLIYYSQIVNDFQKGDIAEGYSVSREKKESFPLTVTSAQKNPTAFYLCASSLSTRYEQYFGPGTRLTVT.